This is a list of T cell receptor beta chains from one sample in a study of cytomegalovirus exposure and HLA in healthy donors. This table comes from immunoSEQ multiplex PCR, and its TCRdb copy is limited to in-frame clones, with some not included. The table lists about 130,000 clones, around 63% of them singletons. Sequencing input: PBMCs. The receptors were sampled from a human donor in good health. CDR3s include the opening cysteine and the closing phenylalanine or tryptophan. A D gene is named only where the DNA matches it firmly. Rows may omit the clone size; those that give it use once, few, many or a size class.

J gene,D gene,clone size,V gene,CDR3 protein,CDR3 DNA
TRBJ2-3,NA,few,TRBV9,CASSAHDRDTGFRTQYF,TGTGCCAGCAGCGCCCACGACCGGGACACGGGCTTTCGTACGCAGTATTTT
TRBJ2-1,TRBD2,NA,TRBV27,CASSSAGVAYYNEQFF,TGTGCCAGCAGTTCCGCGGGAGTCGCCTACTACAATGAGCAGTTCTTC
TRBJ2-7,NA,once,TRBV4-3,CASSRGDSSSYEQYF,TGCGCCAGCAGCCGAGGGGACTCGAGCTCCTACGAGCAGTACTTC
TRBJ2-1,TRBD2,NA,TRBV10-3,CAISGGGENEQFF,TGTGCCATCAGTGGGGGAGGGGAAAATGAGCAGTTCTTC
TRBJ2-2,NA,NA,TRBV6-1,CASNVLQGSSGELFF,TGTGCCAGCAACGTTCTTCAGGGGTCTTCCGGGGAGCTGTTTTTT
TRBJ2-3,TRBD2,NA,TRBV6-4,CASSSAAGVSDTQYF,TGTGCCAGCAGTTCCGCAGCGGGAGTCTCAGATACGCAGTATTTT
TRBJ2-1,NA,NA,TRBV6-1,CASSDLLGRSGNEQFF,TGTGCCAGCAGTGACTTACTCGGGCGCTCGGGAAATGAGCAGTTCTTC
TRBJ2-5,NA,NA,TRBV5-1,CASSLSPFGGETQYF,TGCGCCAGCAGCTTATCACCCTTCGGGGGAGAGACCCAGTACTTC
TRBJ2-7,NA,NA,TRBV18,CASSPSEGVTYEQYF,TGTGCCAGCTCACCGAGCGAGGGGGTGACCTACGAGCAGTACTTC
TRBJ2-3,NA,NA,TRBV25-1,CASSRQFRQYF,TGTGCCAGCAGCAGGCAATTTAGGCAGTATTTT
TRBJ1-1,NA,NA,TRBV27,CASSWGGAGEAFF,TGTGCCAGCAGTTGGGGGGGGGCTGGGGAAGCTTTCTTT
TRBJ1-2,NA,NA,TRBV27,CASRNTRGYGYTF,TGTGCCAGCAGGAACACCCGCGGGTACGGCTACACCTTC
TRBJ2-5,NA,few,TRBV18,CASSPRDKETQYF,TGTGCCAGCTCGCCCCGGGACAAAGAGACCCAGTACTTC
TRBJ2-7,TRBD2,NA,TRBV27,CASSLEGLAGNEQYF,TGTGCCAGCAGTTTAGAGGGACTAGCGGGAAACGAGCAGTACTTC
TRBJ2-3,TRBD2,few,TRBV10-3,CAIRQTSGAHTDTQYF,TGTGCCATCAGACAAACTAGCGGAGCCCACACAGATACGCAGTATTTT
TRBJ2-1,TRBD2,NA,TRBV4-1,CASSQGPTRGSLKEQFF,TGCGCCAGCAGCCAAGGACCTACCCGCGGGAGTCTAAAAGAGCAGTTCTTC
TRBJ2-7,TRBD1,NA,TRBV28,CASSLRDRDFYEQYF,TGTGCCAGCAGTCTCCGGGACAGGGACTTCTACGAGCAGTACTTC
TRBJ1-5,NA,NA,TRBV4-1,CASSQAVGGNQPQHF,TGCGCCAGCAGCCAAGCCGTCGGGGGGAATCAGCCCCAGCATTTT
TRBJ2-6,TRBD1,NA,TRBV4-1,CASSQVTGGGYGANVLTF,TGCGCCAGCAGCCAGGTGACAGGGGGCGGGTATGGGGCCAACGTCCTGACTTTC
TRBJ2-3,NA,once,TRBV7-8,CASSIGATDTQYF,TGTGCCAGCAGCATAGGCGCCACAGATACGCAGTATTTT
TRBJ2-7,NA,NA,TRBV29-1,CSAGQTYEQYF,TGCAGCGCCGGACAGACCTACGAGCAGTACTTC
TRBJ2-7,NA,NA,TRBV18,CASSPHDRGGYEQYF,TGTGCCAGCTCACCACATGACAGGGGAGGGTACGAGCAGTACTTC
TRBJ2-3,TRBD1,NA,TRBV4-2,CASSQDYRGNTDTQYF,TGTGCCAGCAGCCAAGACTACAGGGGAAACACAGATACGCAGTATTTT
TRBJ2-5,TRBD2,few,TRBV9,CASSVAGLAGEETQYF,TGTGCCAGCAGCGTAGCCGGACTAGCGGGAGAAGAGACCCAGTACTTC
TRBJ1-1,NA,NA,TRBV18,CASSLREGNTEAFF,TGTGCCAGCTCACTCCGGGAAGGGAACACTGAAGCTTTCTTT
TRBJ1-5,TRBD1,NA,TRBV18,CASSPRTGGPQPQHF,TGTGCCAGCTCACCTAGAACAGGGGGCCCTCAGCCCCAGCATTTT
TRBJ2-5,NA,NA,TRBV25-1,CASSDPLFTGTQYF,TGTGCCAGCAGTGACCCGCTATTTACCGGGACCCAGTACTTC
TRBJ2-2,TRBD2,NA,TRBV18,CASSPGLAGNTGELFF,TGTGCCAGCTCGCCGGGACTAGCGGGGAACACCGGGGAGCTGTTTTTT
TRBJ2-2,TRBD1,once,TRBV5-1,CASSSTGTANTGELFF,TGCGCCAGCAGCTCCACCGGGACAGCGAACACCGGGGAGCTGTTTTTT
TRBJ1-2,NA,NA,TRBV29-1,CSATVTANYGYTF,TGCAGCGCGACAGTAACAGCTAACTATGGCTACACCTTC